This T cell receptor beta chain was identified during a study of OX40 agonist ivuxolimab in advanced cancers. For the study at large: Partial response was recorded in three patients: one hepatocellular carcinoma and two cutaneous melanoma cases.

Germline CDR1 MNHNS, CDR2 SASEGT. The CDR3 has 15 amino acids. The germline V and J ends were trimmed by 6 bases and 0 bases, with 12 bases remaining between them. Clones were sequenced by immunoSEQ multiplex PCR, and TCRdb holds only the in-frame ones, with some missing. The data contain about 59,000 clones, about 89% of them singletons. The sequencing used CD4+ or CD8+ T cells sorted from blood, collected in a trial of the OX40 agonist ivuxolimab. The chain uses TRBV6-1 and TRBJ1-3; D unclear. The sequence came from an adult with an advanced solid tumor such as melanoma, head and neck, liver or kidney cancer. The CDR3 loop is CASRVWAASGNTIYF. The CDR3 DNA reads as TGTGCCAGCAGGGTTTGGGCCGCCTCTGGAAACACCATATATTTT.